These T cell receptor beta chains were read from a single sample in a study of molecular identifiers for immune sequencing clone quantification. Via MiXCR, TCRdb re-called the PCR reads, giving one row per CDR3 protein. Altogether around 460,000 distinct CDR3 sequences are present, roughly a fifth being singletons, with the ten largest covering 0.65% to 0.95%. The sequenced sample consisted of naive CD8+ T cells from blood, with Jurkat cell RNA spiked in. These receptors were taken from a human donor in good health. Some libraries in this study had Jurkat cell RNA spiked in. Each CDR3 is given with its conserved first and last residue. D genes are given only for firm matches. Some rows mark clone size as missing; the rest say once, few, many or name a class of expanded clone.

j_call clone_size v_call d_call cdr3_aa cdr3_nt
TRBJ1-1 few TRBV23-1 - CASSQSCFGQCMNTEAFF TGCGCCAGCAGTCAATCGTGCTTCGGACAGTGTATGAACACTGAAGCTTTCTTT
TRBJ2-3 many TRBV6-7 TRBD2 CANLTSGRTSTDTQYF TGTGCCAATTTGACTAGCGGGAGGACTAGCACAGATACGCAGTATTTT
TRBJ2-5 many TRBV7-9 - CASLDSNGETQYF TGTGCCAGCCTCGACAGTAACGGAGAGACCCAGTACTTC
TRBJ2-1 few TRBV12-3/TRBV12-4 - CASSLRVSGGHNEQFF TGTGCCAGCAGTTTACGAGTTTCGGGGGGCCACAATGAGCAGTTCTTC
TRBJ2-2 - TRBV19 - CASTESNTGELFF TGTGCCAGTACGGAATCGAACACCGGGGAGCTGTTTTTT
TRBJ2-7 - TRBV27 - CASSFADQGYEQYF TGTGCCAGCAGTTTCGCGGATCAAGGATACGAGCAGTACTTC
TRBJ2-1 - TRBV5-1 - CASSFVGKDEQFF TGCGCCAGCAGCTTTGTAGGGAAAGATGAGCAGTTCTTC
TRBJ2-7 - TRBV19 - CASTFQVGPYEQYF TGTGCCAGTACCTTCCAGGTGGGACCCTACGAGCAGTACTTC
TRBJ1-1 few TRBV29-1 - CSVEVNGAFF TGCAGCGTTGAAGTCAATGGTGCTTTCTTT
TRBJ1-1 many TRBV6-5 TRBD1 CASGQGNTEAFF TGTGCCAGCGGACAGGGGAACACTGAAGCTTTCTTT
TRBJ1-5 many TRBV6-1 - CASNLWTVSNQPQHF TGTGCCAGCAACCTTTGGACAGTTAGCAATCAGCCCCAGCATTTT
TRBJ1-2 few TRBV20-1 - CSARGPSGGRFNYGYTF TGCAGTGCTAGAGGACCCTCTGGGGGCCGATTTAACTATGGCTACACCTTC
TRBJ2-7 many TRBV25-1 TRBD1 CASSVFMDRPWEQYF TGTGCCAGCAGTGTATTTATGGACAGGCCATGGGAGCAGTACTTC
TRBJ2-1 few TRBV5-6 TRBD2 CASSLDTSGNPINEQFF TGTGCCAGCAGCTTGGATACTAGCGGGAATCCTATTAATGAGCAGTTCTTC
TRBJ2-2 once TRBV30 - CAWSYGAGELFF TGTGCCTGGTCTTACGGCGCCGGGGAGCTGTTTTTT
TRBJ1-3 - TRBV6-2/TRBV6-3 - CASSLQGSSHGNTIYF TGTGCCAGCAGTTTACAGGGATCGTCCCATGGAAACACCATATATTTT
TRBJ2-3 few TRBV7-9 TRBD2 CASSPAGGVRKDTQYF TGTGCCAGCAGCCCAGCTGGGGGGGTACGTAAAGATACGCAGTATTTT
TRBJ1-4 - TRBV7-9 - CASSLFDGGTNEKLFF TGTGCCAGCAGCTTATTTGACGGAGGAACTAATGAAAAACTGTTTTTT
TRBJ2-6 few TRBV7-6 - CASSSGVGVGANVLTF TGTGCCAGCAGCTCCGGGGTAGGGGTTGGGGCCAACGTCCTGACTTTC
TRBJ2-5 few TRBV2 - CAGSSQETQYF TGTGCGGGGAGTAGCCAAGAGACCCAGTACTTC
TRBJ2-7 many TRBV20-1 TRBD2 CSAPAGGGDEQYF TGCAGTGCCCCGGCGGGAGGAGGCGACGAGCAGTACTTC
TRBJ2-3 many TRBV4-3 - CASSHAEGTDTQYF TGCGCCAGCAGCCACGCAGAAGGGACAGATACGCAGTATTTT
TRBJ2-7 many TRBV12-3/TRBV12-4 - CASRNEQEGWREQYF TGTGCCAGCAGAAATGAGCAAGAAGGCTGGCGAGAGCAGTACTTC
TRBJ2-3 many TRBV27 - CASSNRGGNTDTQYF TGTGCCAGCAGTAACAGGGGGGGCAACACAGATACGCAGTATTTT
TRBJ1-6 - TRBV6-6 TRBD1 CASSSEDRVNSPLHF TGTGCCAGCAGTTCTGAAGACAGGGTTAATTCACCCCTCCACTTT
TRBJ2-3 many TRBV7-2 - CASSLAPTRRDGTDTQYF TGTGCCAGCAGCTTAGCGCCGACCCGGAGAGATGGCACAGATACGCAGTATTTT
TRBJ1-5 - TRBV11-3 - CASSVPRINNQPQHF TGTGCCAGCAGCGTTCCCAGGATAAATAATCAGCCCCAGCATTTT
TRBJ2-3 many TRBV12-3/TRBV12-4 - CASSLARASASTDTQYF TGTGCCAGCAGTTTAGCCAGGGCGAGTGCTAGCACAGATACGCAGTATTTT
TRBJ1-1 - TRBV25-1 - CASSGQEAFF TGTGCCAGCAGTGGACAAGAAGCTTTCTTT
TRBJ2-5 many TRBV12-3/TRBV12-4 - CASSPKDYQETQYF TGTGCCAGCAGCCCAAAGGACTATCAAGAGACCCAGTACTTC
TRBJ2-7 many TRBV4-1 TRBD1 CASSLGRDSSYEQYF TGCGCCAGCAGCCTAGGCCGGGACAGCTCCTACGAGCAGTACTTC
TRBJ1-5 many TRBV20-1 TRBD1 CSAREDRGLVNQPQHF TGCAGTGCTAGAGAGGACAGGGGGCTTGTGAATCAGCCCCAGCATTTT
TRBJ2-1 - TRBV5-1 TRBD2 CAGSLAGGSGRAEQFF TGCGCCGGCAGCTTGGCCGGCGGTAGCGGGAGGGCTGAGCAGTTCTTC
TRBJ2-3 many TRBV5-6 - CASSLNGRTDTQYF TGTGCCAGCAGCTTGAACGGTCGGACAGATACGCAGTATTTT
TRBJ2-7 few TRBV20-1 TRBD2 CSAGDPGTSGGLTYEQYF TGCAGTGCTGGAGATCCCGGGACTAGCGGGGGACTCACCTACGAGCAGTACTTC
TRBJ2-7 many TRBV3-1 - CASSQGAYNYEQYF TGTGCCAGCAGCCAAGGTGCCTACAACTACGAGCAGTACTTC
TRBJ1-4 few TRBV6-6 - CASSYFQATNEKLFF TGTGCCAGCAGTTACTTCCAAGCAACTAATGAAAAACTGTTTTTT
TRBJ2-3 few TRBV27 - CASSLEGRGPDTQYF TGTGCCAGCAGTTTAGAGGGAAGAGGGCCAGATACGCAGTATTTT
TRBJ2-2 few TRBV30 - CAWSVVTGELFF TGTGCCTGGAGTGTCGTCACCGGGGAGCTGTTTTTT
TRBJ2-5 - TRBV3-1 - CASSQPLRVETQYF TGTGCCAGCAGCCAGCCCCTTAGGGTGGAGACCCAGTACTTC
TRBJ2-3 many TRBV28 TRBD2 CASSSTSLAGDPADTQYF TGTGCCAGCAGTTCAACCTCCCTAGCGGGAGACCCCGCCGATACGCAGTATTTT
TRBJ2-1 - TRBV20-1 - CSASGQTTGVNEQFF TGCAGTGCCAGTGGGCAAACAACGGGGGTGAATGAGCAGTTCTTC
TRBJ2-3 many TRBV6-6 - CASSYEGWGTDTQYF TGTGCCAGCAGTTACGAGGGATGGGGCACAGATACGCAGTATTTT